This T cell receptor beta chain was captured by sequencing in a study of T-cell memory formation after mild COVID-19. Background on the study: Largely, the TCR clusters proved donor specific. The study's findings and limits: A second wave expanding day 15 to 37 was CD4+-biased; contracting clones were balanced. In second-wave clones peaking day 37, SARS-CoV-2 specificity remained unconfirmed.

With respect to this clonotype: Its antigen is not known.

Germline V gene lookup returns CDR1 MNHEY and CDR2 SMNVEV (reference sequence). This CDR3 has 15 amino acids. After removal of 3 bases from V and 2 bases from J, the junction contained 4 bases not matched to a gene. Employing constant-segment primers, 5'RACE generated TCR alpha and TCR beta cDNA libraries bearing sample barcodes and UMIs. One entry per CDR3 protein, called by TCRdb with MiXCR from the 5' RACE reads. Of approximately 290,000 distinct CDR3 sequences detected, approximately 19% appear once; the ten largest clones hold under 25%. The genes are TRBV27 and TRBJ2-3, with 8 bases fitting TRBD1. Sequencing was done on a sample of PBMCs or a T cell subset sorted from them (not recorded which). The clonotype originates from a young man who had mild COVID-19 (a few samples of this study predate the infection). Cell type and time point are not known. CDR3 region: CASSFRTGTTDTQYF. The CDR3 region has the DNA TGTGCCAGCAGTTTCAGGACAGGGACCACAGATACGCAGTATTTT.